This is a list of T cell receptor beta chains from one sample in a study of T-cell reconstitution after alpha-beta-depleted transplantation in children. Using its own MiXCR run on the PCR reads, TCRdb lists one record per CDR3 protein. The sample records some 840,000 distinct CDR3 sequences, approximately 15% being singletons. Specimen: PBMCs, mostly from graft donor cells, collected 360 days after TCRalphabeta/CD19-depleted stem cell transplant. Every receptor here comes from a male patient under 18 who had a stem cell transplant for acute lymphoblastic leukemia, so the T cells may come from the graft donor. CDR3s include the opening cysteine and the closing phenylalanine or tryptophan. A D gene is named only where the DNA matches it firmly. Clone size is not always given. Where it is, it says once, few, many or a class for expanded clones.

TGTGCCAGCAGTACCGGGACATTCGTCCCTTTGGAGCAGTACTTC	CASSTGTFVPLEQYF	TRBV6-1	TRBJ2-7	NA	NA
TGTGCCAGCAGTTTAGCGCTTGGGGGCTGGGAGACCCAGTACTTC	CASSLALGGWETQYF	TRBV12-3/TRBV12-4	TRBJ2-5	NA	NA
TGTGCCAGCAAGAGAGCGTCCTACGAGCAGTACTTC	CASKRASYEQYF	TRBV2	TRBJ2-7	NA	few
TGCGCCAGCGGGGGGTACCAAGAGACCCAGTACTTC	CASGGYQETQYF	TRBV4-1	TRBJ2-5	NA	NA
TGCAGTGCTCCCGGGACTAGCGGAGATGGGTACTACAATGAGCAGTTCTTC	CSAPGTSGDGYYNEQFF	TRBV20-1	TRBJ2-1	TRBD2	NA
TGCGCCAGCAGCCAGGGGAGACTCTCTGGAAACACCATATATTTT	CASSQGRLSGNTIYF	TRBV4-1	TRBJ1-3	NA	NA
TGTGCCAGCGGGGAACCCACAGATACGCAGTATTTT	CASGEPTDTQYF	TRBV2	TRBJ2-3	NA	few
TGTGCCAGCACCAGGGGGGCTAGCGGTTACAATGAGCAGTTCTTC	CASTRGASGYNEQFF	TRBV27	TRBJ2-1	NA	NA
TGTGCCAGCATTCTAGCGGGAGTCACCGGGGAGCTGTTTTTT	CASILAGVTGELFF	TRBV12-3/TRBV12-4	TRBJ2-2	TRBD2	many
TGTGCCACCAGCAGAGGACAGGGTAATTCACCCCTCCACTTT	CATSRGQGNSPLHF	TRBV15	TRBJ1-6	TRBD1	NA
TGTGCCAGCGGCGTTGAGGTACGAAAAGCTTTCTTT	CASGVEVRKAFF	TRBV12-3/TRBV12-4	TRBJ1-1	NA	NA
TGCGCCAGCAGCCAGACCCCCCTAGCGGGAGACTACAATGAGCAGTTCTTC	CASSQTPLAGDYNEQFF	TRBV4-1	TRBJ2-1	TRBD2	many
TGCGCCAGCAGCGCGGGACAGGGGGCGGTCGAGCAGTACTTC	CASSAGQGAVEQYF	TRBV5-1	TRBJ2-7	TRBD1	NA